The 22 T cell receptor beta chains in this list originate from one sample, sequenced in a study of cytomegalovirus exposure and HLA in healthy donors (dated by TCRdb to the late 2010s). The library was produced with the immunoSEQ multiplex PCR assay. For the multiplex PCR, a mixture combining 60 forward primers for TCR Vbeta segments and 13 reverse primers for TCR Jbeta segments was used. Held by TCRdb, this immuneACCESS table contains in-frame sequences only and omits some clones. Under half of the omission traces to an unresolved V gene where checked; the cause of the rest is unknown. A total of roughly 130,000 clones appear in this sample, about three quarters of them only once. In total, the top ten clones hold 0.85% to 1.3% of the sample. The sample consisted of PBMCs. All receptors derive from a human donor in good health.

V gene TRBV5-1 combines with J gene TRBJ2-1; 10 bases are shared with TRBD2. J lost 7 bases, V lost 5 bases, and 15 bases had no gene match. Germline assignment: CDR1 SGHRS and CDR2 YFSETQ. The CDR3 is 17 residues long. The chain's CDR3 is CASRQEGPLAGVNEQFF. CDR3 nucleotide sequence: TGCGCCAGCAGACAGGAGGGGCCCCTAGCGGGGGTGAATGAGCAGTTCTTC.

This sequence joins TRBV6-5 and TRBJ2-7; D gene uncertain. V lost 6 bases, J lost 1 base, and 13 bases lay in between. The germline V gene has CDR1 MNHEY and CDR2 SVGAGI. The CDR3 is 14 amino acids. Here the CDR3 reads CASSPWRSSYEQYF. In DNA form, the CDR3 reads TGTGCCAGCAGCCCCTGGAGAAGTTCCTACGAGCAGTACTTC.

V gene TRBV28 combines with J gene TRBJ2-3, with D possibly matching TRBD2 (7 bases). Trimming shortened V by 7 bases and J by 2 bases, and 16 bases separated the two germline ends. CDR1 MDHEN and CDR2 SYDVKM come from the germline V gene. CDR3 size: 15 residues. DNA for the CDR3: TGTGCCAGCAACGGTGCGGGGGCCAACACAGATACGCAGTATTTT. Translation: CASNGAGANTDTQYF. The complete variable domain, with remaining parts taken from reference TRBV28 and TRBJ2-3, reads DVKVTQSSRYLVKRTGEKVFLECVQDMDHENMFWYRQDPGLGLRLIYFSYDVKMKEKGDIPEGYSVSREKKERFSLILESASTNQTSMYLCASNGAGANTDTQYFGPGTRLTVL.

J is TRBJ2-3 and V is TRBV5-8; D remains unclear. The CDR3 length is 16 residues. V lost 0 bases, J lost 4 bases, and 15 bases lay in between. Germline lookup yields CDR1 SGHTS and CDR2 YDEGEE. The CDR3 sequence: CASSLALVAFPDTQYF. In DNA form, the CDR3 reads TGTGCCAGCAGCTTGGCCCTAGTAGCATTTCCAGATACGCAGTATTTT.

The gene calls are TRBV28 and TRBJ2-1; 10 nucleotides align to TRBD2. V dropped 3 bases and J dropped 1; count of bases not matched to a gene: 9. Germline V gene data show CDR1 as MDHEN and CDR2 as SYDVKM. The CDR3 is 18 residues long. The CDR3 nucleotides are TGTGCCAGCAGTTTCCAGCGGGGGGGCGTTAGGTCCTACAATGAGCAGTTCTTC. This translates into CASSFQRGGVRSYNEQFF.

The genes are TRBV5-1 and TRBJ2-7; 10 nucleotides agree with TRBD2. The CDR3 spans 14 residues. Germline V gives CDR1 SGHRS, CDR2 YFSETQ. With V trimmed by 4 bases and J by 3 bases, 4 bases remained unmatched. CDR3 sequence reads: CASSIGTSDYEQYF. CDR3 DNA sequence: TGCGCCAGCAGCATAGGGACTAGCGACTACGAGCAGTACTTC.

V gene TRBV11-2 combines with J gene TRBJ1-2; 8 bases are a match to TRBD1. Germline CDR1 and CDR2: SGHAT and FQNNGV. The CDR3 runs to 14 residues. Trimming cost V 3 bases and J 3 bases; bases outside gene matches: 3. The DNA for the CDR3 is TGTGCCAGCAGCTTTTACAGGGGGGACTATGGCTACACCTTC. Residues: CASSFYRGDYGYTF.

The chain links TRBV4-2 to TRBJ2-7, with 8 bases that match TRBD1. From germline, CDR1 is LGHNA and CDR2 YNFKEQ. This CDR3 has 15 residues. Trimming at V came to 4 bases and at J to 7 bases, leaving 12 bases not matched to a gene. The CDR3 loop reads CASSPGTGSSLEQYF. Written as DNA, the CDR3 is TGTGCCAGCAGCCCCGGGACAGGATCCTCGCTGGAGCAGTACTTC.

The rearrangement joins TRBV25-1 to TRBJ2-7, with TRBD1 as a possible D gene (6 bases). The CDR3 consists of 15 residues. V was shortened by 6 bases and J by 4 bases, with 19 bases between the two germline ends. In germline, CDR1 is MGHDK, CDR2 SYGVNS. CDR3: CASSYRDTLPYEQYF. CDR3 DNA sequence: TGTGCCAGCAGCTACCGGGACACATTACCTTACGAGCAGTACTTC.

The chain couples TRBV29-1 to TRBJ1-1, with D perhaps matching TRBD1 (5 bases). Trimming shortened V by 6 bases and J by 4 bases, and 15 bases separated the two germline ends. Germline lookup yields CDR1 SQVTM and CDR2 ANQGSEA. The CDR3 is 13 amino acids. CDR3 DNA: TGCAGCGTGACCTGGGGCCAGGGCACTGAAGCTTTCTTT. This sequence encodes CSVTWGQGTEAFF.

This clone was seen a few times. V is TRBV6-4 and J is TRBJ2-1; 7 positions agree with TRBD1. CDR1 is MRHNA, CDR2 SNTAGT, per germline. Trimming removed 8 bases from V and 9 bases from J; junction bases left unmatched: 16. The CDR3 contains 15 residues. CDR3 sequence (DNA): TGTGCCAGCTCAAAGTTGGCAGGGGGAAGGAGTGAGCAGTTCTTC. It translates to CASSKLAGGRSEQFF.

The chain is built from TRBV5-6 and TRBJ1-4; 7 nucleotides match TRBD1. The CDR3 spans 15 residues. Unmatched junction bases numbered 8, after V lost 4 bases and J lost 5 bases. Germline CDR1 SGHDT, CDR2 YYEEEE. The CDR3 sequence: CASSRREGGNEKLFF. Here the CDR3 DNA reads TGTGCCAGCAGCCGACGGGAAGGGGGCAATGAAAAACTGTTTTTT.

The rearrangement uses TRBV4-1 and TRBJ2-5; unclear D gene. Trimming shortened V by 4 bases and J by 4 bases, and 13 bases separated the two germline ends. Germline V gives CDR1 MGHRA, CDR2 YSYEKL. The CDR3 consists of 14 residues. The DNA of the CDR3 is TGCGCCAGCAGCCGCCTAGAGGCCCCAGAGACCCAGTACTTC. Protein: CASSRLEAPETQYF.

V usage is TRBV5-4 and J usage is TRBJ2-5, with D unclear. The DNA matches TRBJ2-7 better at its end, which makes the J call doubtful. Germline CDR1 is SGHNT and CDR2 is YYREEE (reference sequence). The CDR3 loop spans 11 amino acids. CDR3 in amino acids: CASSNSYEQYF. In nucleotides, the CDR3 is TGTGCCAGCAGTAATTCCTACGAGCAGTACTTC.

The CDR3 loop is CATGRGSYEQYF. CDR3 nucleotide sequence: TGTGCCACCGGGAGGGGTTCCTACGAGCAGTACTTC. The chain joins TRBV2 to TRBJ2-7; TRBD2 agrees at 8 bases. CDR3 length: 12 residues. Germline V lookup: CDR1 SNHLY, CDR2 FYNNEI. V dropped 10 bases and J dropped 1; count of bases not matched to a gene: 3.

CDR3 coding DNA: TGTGCCAGCAGCAACGTAGACAGGGCCTACGAGCAGTACTTC. It codes for CASSNVDRAYEQYF. J is TRBJ2-7 and V is TRBV7-9; 7 bases are a match to TRBD1. The CDR3 is 14 residues long. The germline gives CDR1 SEHNR, CDR2 FQNEAQ (reference sequence). V lost 5 bases to trimming and J lost 2 bases; unmatched junction nucleotides: 6.

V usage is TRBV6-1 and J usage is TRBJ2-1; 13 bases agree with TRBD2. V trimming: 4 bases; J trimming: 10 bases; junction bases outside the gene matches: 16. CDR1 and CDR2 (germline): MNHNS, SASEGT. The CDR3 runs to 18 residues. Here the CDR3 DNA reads TGTGCCAGCAGTGTAAAAGGGACTAGCGGGGTGCTCCTGAGGGAGCAGTTCTTC. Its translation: CASSVKGTSGVLLREQFF.

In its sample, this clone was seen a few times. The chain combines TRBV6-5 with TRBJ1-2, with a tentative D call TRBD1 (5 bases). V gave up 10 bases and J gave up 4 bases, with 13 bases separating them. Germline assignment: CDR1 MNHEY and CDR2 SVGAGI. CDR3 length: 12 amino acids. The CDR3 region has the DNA TGTGCCACCCAACGGGGGAGCTATGGCTACACCTTC. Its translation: CATQRGSYGYTF.

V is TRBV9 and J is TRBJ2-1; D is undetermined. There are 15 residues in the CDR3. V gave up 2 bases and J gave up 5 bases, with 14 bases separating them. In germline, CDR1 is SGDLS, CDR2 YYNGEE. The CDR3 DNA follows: TGTGCCAGCAGCGTTTTTTTGGGCAGTCACAATGAGCAGTTCTTC. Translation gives CASSVFLGSHNEQFF. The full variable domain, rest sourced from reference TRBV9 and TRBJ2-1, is DSGVTQTPKHLITATGQRVTLRCSPRSGDLSVYWYQQSLDQGLQFLIQYYNGEERAKGNILERFSAQQFPDLHSELNLSSLELGDSALYFCASSVFLGSHNEQFFGPGTRLTVL.

CDR3 residues: CASSLVPGVRLGEQYF. CDR3 bases: TGTGCCAGCAGCTTAGTCCCAGGGGTCCGTTTAGGCGAGCAGTACTTC. The rearrangement uses TRBV7-8 and TRBJ2-7, with a possible D match to TRBD1 (6 bases). The CDR3 totals 16 residues. The germline CDR1 and CDR2 sequences are SGHVS and FQNEAQ. The V and J ends lost 1 base and 6 bases respectively, with 19 bases between them.

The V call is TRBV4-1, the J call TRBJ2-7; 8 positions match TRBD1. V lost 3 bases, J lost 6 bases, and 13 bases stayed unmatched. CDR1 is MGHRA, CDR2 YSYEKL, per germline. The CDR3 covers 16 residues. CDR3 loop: CASSHGAGTGEFEQYF. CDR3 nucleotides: TGCGCCAGCAGCCATGGGGCAGGGACAGGCGAATTCGAGCAGTACTTC.

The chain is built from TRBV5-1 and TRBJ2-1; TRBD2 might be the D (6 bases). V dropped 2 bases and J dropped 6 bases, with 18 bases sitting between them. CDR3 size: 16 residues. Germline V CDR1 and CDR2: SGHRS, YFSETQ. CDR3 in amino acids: CASSFGGSSRANEQFF. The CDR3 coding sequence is TGCGCCAGCAGCTTTGGGGGGAGTTCGAGGGCCAATGAGCAGTTCTTC.